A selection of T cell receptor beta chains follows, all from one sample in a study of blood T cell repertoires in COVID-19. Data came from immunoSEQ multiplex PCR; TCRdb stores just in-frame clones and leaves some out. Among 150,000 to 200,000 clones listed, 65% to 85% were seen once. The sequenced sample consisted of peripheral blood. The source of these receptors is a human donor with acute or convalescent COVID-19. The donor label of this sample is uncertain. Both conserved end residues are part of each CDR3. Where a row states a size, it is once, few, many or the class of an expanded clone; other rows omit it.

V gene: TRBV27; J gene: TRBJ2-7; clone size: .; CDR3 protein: CASSPNSGRFYEQYF
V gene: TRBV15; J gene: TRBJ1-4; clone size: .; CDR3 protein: CATSRDPGHYEKLFF
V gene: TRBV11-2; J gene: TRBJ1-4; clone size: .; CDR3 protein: CASSLGVGSNEKLFF
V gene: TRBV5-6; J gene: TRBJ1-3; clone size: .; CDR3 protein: CASSPWAGTRDGNTIYF
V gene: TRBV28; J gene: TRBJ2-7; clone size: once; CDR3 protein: CASSPRYEQYF
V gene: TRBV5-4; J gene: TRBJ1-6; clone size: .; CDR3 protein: CASSLKRDTSSYNSPLHF
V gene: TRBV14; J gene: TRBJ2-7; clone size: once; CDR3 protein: CASRVAGSYEQYF
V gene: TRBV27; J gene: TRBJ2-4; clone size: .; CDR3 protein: CASSSAEKRDGSNIQYF
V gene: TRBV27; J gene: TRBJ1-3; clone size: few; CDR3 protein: CASSPIPPGHSSGNTIYF
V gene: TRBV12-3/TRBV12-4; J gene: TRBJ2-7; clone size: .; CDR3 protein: CASRSSGGYEQYF
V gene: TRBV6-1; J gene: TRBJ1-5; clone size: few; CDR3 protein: CASSEVVQPGRPQHF
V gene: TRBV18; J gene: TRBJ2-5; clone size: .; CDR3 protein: CASSPPTSSGETQYF
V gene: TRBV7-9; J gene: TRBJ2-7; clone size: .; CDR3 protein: CASSLASDVLSSYEQYF
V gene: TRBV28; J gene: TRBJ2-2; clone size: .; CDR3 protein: CASRFEGILNTGELFF
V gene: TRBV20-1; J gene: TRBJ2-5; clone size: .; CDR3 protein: CSAPSAETQYF
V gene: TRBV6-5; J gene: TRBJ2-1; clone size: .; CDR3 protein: CASRDTSGSYNEQFF
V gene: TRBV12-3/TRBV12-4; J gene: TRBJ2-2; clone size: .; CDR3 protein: CASSREAGELFF
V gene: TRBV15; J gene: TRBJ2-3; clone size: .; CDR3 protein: CATSRVGQANPTDTQYF
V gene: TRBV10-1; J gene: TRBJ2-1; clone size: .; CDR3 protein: CASSDPGLAGGNEQFF
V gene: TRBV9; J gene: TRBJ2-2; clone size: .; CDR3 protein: CASSPTLSGELFF
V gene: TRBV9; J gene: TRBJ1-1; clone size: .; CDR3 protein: CASSVKGDEYPLNTEAFF
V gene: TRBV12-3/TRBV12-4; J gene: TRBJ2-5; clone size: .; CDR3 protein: CASSFSGQETQYF
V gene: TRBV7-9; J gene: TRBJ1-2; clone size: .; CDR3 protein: CASSRGDYGYTF
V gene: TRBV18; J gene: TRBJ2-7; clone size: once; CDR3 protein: CASSPLTTLNFIGSGYEQYF
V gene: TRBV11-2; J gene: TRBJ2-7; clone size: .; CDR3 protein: CASRVAGASYEQYF
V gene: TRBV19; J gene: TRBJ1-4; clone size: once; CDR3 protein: CASSILADNEKLFF
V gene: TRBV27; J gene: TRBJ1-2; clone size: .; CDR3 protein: CASSPSGRAASGYGYTF
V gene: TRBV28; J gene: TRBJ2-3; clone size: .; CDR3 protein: CASSLAGGLTDTQYF
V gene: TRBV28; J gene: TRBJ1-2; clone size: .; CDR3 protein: CASSLLTGLVKGYTF
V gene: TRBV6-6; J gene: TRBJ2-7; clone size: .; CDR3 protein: CASSYSGGSHEQYF
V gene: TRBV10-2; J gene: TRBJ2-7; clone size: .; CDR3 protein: CASSESGTTSYEQYF
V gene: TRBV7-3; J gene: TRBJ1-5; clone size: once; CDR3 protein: CASSRGEGQPQHF
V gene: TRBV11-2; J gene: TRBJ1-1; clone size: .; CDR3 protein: CASSLGQGRETEAFF
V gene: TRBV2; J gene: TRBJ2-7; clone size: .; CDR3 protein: CASRGDRGSYEQYF
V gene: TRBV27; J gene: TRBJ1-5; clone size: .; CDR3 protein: CASSLSGAGDQPQHF
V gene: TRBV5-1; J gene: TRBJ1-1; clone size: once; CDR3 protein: CASSSGTGITEAFF
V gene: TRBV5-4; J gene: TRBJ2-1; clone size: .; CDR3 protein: CASSLFVGGEQFF
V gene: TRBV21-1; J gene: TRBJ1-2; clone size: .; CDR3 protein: CASSKEGGGYGYTF
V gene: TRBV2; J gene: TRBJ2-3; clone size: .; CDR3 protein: CASSPTSGGTDTQYF
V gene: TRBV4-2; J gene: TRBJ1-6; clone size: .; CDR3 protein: CASSQDETPNGGYSPLHF
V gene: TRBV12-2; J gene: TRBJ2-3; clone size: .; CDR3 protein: CASRPTSGRAWDTQYF
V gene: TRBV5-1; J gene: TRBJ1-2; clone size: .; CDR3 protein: CASSLDSVIGYGYTF
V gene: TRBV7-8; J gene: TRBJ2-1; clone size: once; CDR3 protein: CASSLRRSGGHSEQFF
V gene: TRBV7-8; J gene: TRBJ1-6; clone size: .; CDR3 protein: CASSLRQGGSYNSPLHF
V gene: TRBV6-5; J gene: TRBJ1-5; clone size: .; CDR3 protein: CASSTQGNQPQHF
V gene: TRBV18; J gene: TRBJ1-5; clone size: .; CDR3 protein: CASSPSGLYQPQHF
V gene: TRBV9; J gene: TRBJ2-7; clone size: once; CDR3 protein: CASSVGLGPYEQYF
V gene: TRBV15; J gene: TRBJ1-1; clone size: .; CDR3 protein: CATSRVLTGGMNTEAFF
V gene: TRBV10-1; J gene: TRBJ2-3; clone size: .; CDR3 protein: CASSSGQGKTDTQYF
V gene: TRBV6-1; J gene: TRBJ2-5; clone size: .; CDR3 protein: CASARRIQETQYF
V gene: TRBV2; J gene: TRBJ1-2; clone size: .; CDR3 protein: CATQEGVDGGYTF
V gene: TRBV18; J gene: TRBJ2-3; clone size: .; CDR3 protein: CASSQGTSGSTDTQYF
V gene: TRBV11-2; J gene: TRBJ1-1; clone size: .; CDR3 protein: CASSLSGQGISEAFF
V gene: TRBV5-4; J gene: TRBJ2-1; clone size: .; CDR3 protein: CASSFWDYYYNEQFF
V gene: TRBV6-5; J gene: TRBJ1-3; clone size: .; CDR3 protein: CASSPGSAQNTIYF
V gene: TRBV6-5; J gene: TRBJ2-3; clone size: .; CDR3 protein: CASAGSGGTLDTQYF
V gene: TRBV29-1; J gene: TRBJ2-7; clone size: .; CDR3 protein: CSVRTSGSYEQYF
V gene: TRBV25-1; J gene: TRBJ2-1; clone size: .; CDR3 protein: CASRAGGKDNEQFF
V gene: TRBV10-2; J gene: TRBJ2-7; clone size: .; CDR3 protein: CASSEPGGEGNYEQYF